Each of the 23 T cell receptor beta chains below was sequenced from the same sample in a study of Ad26.COV2.S vaccination and SARS-CoV-2 variants. The treatment denotes: over 15 received Ad26.COV2.S at low or high dose, single or two shots; 5 received placebo; per-sample allocation not given. The samples were gathered on day 63 after the first injection of vaccine or placebo. TCRdb's copy holds only in-frame clones and misses some; the assay was immunoSEQ multiplex PCR. The sample carries roughly 460,000 clones, 70% to 90% recorded once. The specimen was peripheral blood, collected in a trial of Ad26.COV2.S vaccine versus placebo. Receptors originate from a person between 18 and 65 years old who received the Ad26.COV2.S COVID-19 vaccine or a placebo.

This clone was seen once. V and J are TRBV15 and TRBJ2-3; a possible D gene is TRBD1 (6 bases). Germline-derived CDR1 and CDR2 are LNHNV and YYDKDF (reference sequence). This CDR3 region has 16 residues. The V gene lost 0 bases and the J gene lost 8 bases, with 18 bases spanning the gap. This chain's CDR3 is CATSREPHRVVVTQYF. Written as DNA, the CDR3 is TGTGCCACCAGCAGAGAACCCCACAGGGTAGTCGTTACGCAGTATTTT.

The V and J genes are TRBV19 and TRBJ1-5; 9 bases fit TRBD1. CDR3 length: 15 residues. Germline V gene data show CDR1 as LNHDA and CDR2 as SQIVND (reference sequence). V lost 2 bases, J lost 4 bases, and 3 bases stayed unmatched. The CDR3 loop reads CASSIKGQGNQPQHF. The CDR3 DNA is TGTGCCAGTAGTATAAAGGGACAGGGTAATCAGCCCCAGCATTTT.

The rearrangement uses TRBV4-3 and TRBJ1-5; D possibly corresponds to TRBD1 (5 bases). The germline gives CDR1 LGHNA, CDR2 YSLEER. V was cut by 0 bases and J by 2 bases, with 8 bases left in between. The CDR3 covers 15 residues. For the CDR3, the DNA is TGCGCCAGCAGCCAAGATGGGGGGGGCAATCAGCCCCAGCATTTT. Its protein product is CASSQDGGGNQPQHF.

The chain carries TRBV7-6 and TRBJ2-1; tentative D call: TRBD2 (6 bases). Trimming cost V 1 base and J 5 bases, with 12 bases left between them. Germline V lookup: CDR1 SGHVS, CDR2 FNYEAQ. This CDR3 comprises 15 residues. The CDR3 bases are TGTGCCAGCAGCTTAGATCAACGGGGGAACAATGAGCAGTTCTTC. It codes for CASSLDQRGNNEQFF.

This clone was seen at least ten times. The chain recombines TRBV9 with TRBJ1-4, with a possible D match to TRBD1 (5 bases). Germline loops: CDR1 SGDLS, CDR2 YYNGEE. The CDR3 has 16 residues. Between the trimmed V and J ends, which lost 2 bases and 4 bases, there was a span of 15 bases. The CDR3 DNA reads as TGTGCCAGCAGCGTTGGTAAGCAGGGATATAATGAAAAACTGTTTTTT. Translating gives CASSVGKQGYNEKLFF.

The V call is TRBV3-1 (or the pseudogene TRBV3-2), the J call TRBJ2-7; weak D call: TRBD2 (6 bases). Germline values: CDR1 LGHDT, CDR2 YNNKEL (reference sequence). The V and J ends lost 3 bases and 0 bases respectively, with 9 bases between them. The CDR3 consists of 14 residues. The CDR3, as DNA: TGTGCCAGCAGCCAGGGGGGTACCTCCTACGAGCAGTACTTC. It encodes CASSQGGTSYEQYF.

The chain links TRBV30 to TRBJ2-1, with 7 bases matching TRBD1. V lost 3 bases, J lost 3 bases, and 8 bases stayed unmatched. This CDR3 has 15 residues. Germline-derived CDR1 and CDR2 are GTSNPN and SVGIG (reference sequence). For the CDR3, the DNA is TGTGCCTGGAGCGCCGGGACAGCTGACTACAATGAGCAGTTCTTC. Protein: CAWSAGTADYNEQFF.

CDR3 sequence: CASSLAGGAGRDNEQFF. CDR3 nucleotides: TGCGCCAGCAGCTTGGCTGGGGGCGCGGGCAGGGACAATGAGCAGTTCTTC. This rearrangement joins TRBV5-1 to TRBJ2-1; a possible D gene is TRBD1 (6 bases). The CDR3 runs to 17 residues. V shed 0 bases and J shed 5 bases, with 18 bases lying between them. Germline V gene data show CDR1 as SGHRS and CDR2 as YFSETQ. Filled out from reference TRBV5-1 and TRBJ2-1, the complete variable domain reads KAGVTQTPRYLIKTRGQQVTLSCSPISGHRSVSWYQQTPGQGLQFLFEYFSETQRNKGNFPGRFSGRQFSNSRSEMNVSTLELGDSALYLCASSLAGGAGRDNEQFFGPGTRLTVL.

This clone turned up a few times. In nucleotides, the CDR3 is TGTGCCAGCAGCTTTACGGTCACAGATACGCAGTATTTT. As protein: CASSFTVTDTQYF. The chain recombines TRBV7-9 with TRBJ2-3, with D unclear. V was pared by 3 bases and J by 2 bases, with 6 bases between. The length of the CDR3 is 13 residues. Germline values: CDR1 SEHNR, CDR2 FQNEAQ (reference sequence).

The genes are TRBV4-2 and TRBJ2-5; D possibly corresponds to TRBD2 (5 bases). The CDR3 totals 15 residues. Germline CDR1 reads LGHNA; CDR2 reads YNFKEQ. V gave up 0 bases and J gave up 2 bases, with 10 bases separating them. CDR3: CASSQDRTFQETQYF. The CDR3 DNA follows: TGTGCCAGCAGCCAAGACCGGACTTTTCAAGAGACCCAGTACTTC.

The CDR3 sequence is CASSPGTSGSWSTDTQYF. For the CDR3, the DNA is TGTGCCAGCAGTCCCGGGACTAGCGGGAGTTGGAGCACAGATACGCAGTATTTT. V is TRBV7-9 and J is TRBJ2-3, with 14 bases fitting TRBD2. The CDR3 extends over 18 amino acids. V lost 6 bases and J lost 0; bases outside the gene matches: 8. CDR1 and CDR2 (germline): SEHNR, FQNEAQ (reference sequence).

DNA of the CDR3: TGTGCCAGCAGTGAAGAGAAGGGTACGTTCTACGAGCAGTACTTC. The encoded protein is CASSEEKGTFYEQYF. J is TRBJ2-7 and V is TRBV2; D remains ambiguous. Deletions cut 1 base from V and 3 bases from J, with 13 bases between. This CDR3 region has 15 residues. Germline V gene data show CDR1 as SNHLY and CDR2 as FYNNEI.

The rearrangement links TRBV3-1 (or the pseudogene TRBV3-2) to TRBJ1-1; a weak D match, TRBD1 (6 bases). The CDR3 consists of 12 residues. CDR1 and CDR2 from the germline V gene are LGHDT and YNNKEL (reference sequence). V lost 10 bases to trimming and J lost 6 bases, with 15 bases between them. The CDR3 DNA reads TGTGCCACCAGTAGGGGGGTAGCTGAAGCTTTCTTT. Translating it yields CATSRGVAEAFF.

This chain links TRBV24-1 with TRBJ1-2; TRBD1 matches 8 bases. Germline CDR1 is KGHDR and CDR2 is SFDVKD. V lost 3 bases, J lost 3 bases, and 5 bases stayed unmatched. This CDR3 comprises 15 residues. The CDR3 sequence is CATSDPKTGDYGYTF. The CDR3 bases are TGTGCCACCAGTGATCCAAAGACAGGGGACTATGGCTACACCTTC.

The chain recombines TRBV19 with TRBJ1-3, with unresolved D. The CDR3 contains 14 residues. The germline V gene has CDR1 LNHDA and CDR2 SQIVND (reference sequence). V lost 2 bases to trimming and J lost 0 bases, with 5 bases between them. CDR3 bases: TGTGCCAGTAGTATAATGAGCTCTGGAAACACCATATATTTT. This sequence encodes CASSIMSSGNTIYF.

This rearrangement joins TRBV27 to TRBJ1-5; no clear D gene. Between the trimmed V and J ends, which lost 0 bases and 11 bases, there was a span of 11 bases. This CDR3 has 13 amino acids. Germline-derived CDR1 and CDR2 are MNHEY and SMNVEV (reference sequence). DNA for the CDR3: TGTGCCAGCAGTTTATCGGGTTCGGGGACCCAGCATTTT. Protein sequence: CASSLSGSGTQHF.

The chain joins TRBV30 to TRBJ1-1, with D hard to call. The V and J ends lost 2 bases and 5 bases respectively, with 9 bases between them. The length of the CDR3 is 12 residues. The germline V gene encodes CDR1 GTSNPN and CDR2 SVGIG (reference sequence). CDR3: CAWSTSGTEAFF. CDR3 nucleotides: TGTGCCTGGAGTACGTCGGGAACTGAAGCTTTCTTT.

The rearrangement joins TRBV3-1 (or the pseudogene TRBV3-2) to TRBJ1-3, with D possibly being TRBD1 (5 bases). With 1 base removed from V and 4 bases from J, the gap between germline ends came to 11 bases. CDR3 length: 15 residues. Germline assignment: CDR1 LGHDT and CDR2 YNNKEL (reference sequence). CDR3 coding DNA: TGTGCCAGCAGCCAAGTTTCAGGGATCGGAAACACCATATATTTT. Translated, it gives CASSQVSGIGNTIYF.

The V call is TRBV30, the J call TRBJ1-1, with D unresolved. Germline CDR1 and CDR2: GTSNPN and SVGIG (reference sequence). CDR3 size: 13 residues. Trimming pared 0 bases from V and 0 bases from J, leaving 5 bases between. The CDR3 spells CAWSVSLNTEAFF. The CDR3 nucleotides read TGTGCCTGGAGTGTGAGCTTGAACACTGAAGCTTTCTTT.

This chain connects TRBV6-6 to TRBJ1-2; possible D gene TRBD1, 6 bases. This CDR3 is built from 13 residues. CDR1 is MNHNY, CDR2 SVGAGI, per germline (reference sequence). V was cut by 6 bases and J by 1 base, with 9 bases left in between. The CDR3 DNA reads TGTGCCAGCAGGCAGGGGAGTAACTATGGCTACACCTTC. Amino acid sequence: CASRQGSNYGYTF.

The J gene is TRBJ1-3, the V gene TRBV29-1; D gene uncertain. Germline V gene sequence: CDR1 SQVTM, CDR2 ANQGSEA. Trimming removed 6 bases at V and 0 bases at J, with 9 bases between. The CDR3 length is 13 residues. CDR3 in amino acids: CSVQRSSGNTIYF. The CDR3 nucleotides read TGCAGCGTCCAGAGGAGCTCTGGAAACACCATATATTTT.

The gene calls are TRBV10-3 and TRBJ2-1; 8 bases match TRBD2. Germline assignment: CDR1 ENHRY and CDR2 SYGVKD. J gave up 8 bases and V 6 bases, and 9 bases lay outside the gene matches. The CDR3 totals 14 residues. The CDR3 DNA reads TGTGCCATCAGGGGTGGAGCGGGAGTGGATGAGCAGTTCTTC. This sequence encodes CAIRGGAGVDEQFF.

This clone was observed a handful of times. This rearrangement joins TRBV7-8 to TRBJ2-7; weak D call: TRBD2 (5 bases). The CDR3 has 12 amino acids. Germline values: CDR1 SGHVS, CDR2 FQNEAQ. V shed 8 bases and J shed 7 bases, with 15 bases lying between them. This CDR3 is CASEAEDLEQYF. The CDR3 DNA is TGTGCCAGCGAAGCGGAGGATTTGGAGCAGTACTTC.